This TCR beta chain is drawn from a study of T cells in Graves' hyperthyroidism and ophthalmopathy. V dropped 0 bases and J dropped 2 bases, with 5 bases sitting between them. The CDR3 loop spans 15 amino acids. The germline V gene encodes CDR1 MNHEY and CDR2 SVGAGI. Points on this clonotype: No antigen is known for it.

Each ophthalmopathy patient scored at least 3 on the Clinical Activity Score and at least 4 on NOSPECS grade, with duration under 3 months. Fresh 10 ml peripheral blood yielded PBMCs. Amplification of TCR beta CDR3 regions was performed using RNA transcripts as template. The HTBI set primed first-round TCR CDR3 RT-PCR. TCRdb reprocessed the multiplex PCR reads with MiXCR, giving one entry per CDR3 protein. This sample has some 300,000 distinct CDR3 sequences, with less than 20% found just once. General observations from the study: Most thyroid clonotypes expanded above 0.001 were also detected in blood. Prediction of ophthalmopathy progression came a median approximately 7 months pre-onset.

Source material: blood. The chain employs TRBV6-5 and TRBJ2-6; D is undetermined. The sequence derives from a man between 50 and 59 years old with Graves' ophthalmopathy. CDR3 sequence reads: CASSYSATGANVLTF. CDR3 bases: TGTGCCAGCAGTTACTCTGCTACTGGGGCCAACGTCCTGACTTTC.